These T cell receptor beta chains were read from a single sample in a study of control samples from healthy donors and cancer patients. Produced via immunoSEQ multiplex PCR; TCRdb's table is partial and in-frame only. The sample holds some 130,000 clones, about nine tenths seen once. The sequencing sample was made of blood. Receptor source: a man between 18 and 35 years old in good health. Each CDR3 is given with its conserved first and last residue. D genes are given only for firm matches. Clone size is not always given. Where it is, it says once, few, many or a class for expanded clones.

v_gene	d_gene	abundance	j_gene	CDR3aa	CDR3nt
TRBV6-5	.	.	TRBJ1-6	CASSYYSDREPLHF	TGTGCCAGCAGTTACTACAGTGACCGGGAACCCCTCCACTTT
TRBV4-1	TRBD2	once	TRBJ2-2	CASSHIAGGPSGELFF	TGCGCCAGCAGCCACATAGCGGGGGGGCCTTCCGGGGAGCTGTTTTTT
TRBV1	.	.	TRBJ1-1	CTTLGYEESTEAFF	TGCACCACCTTAGGATACGAAGAGAGCACTGAAGCTTTCTTT
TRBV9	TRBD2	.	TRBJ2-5	CASSVGTSRMETQYF	TGTGCCAGCAGCGTAGGGACTAGCAGGATGGAGACCCAGTACTTC
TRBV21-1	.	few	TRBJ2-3	CASMKSRPSTDTQYF	TGTGCCAGCATGAAGAGCAGACCTAGCACAGATACGCAGTATTTT
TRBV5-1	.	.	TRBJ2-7	CASSFWETYEQYF	TGCGCCAGCAGCTTCTGGGAAACCTACGAGCAGTACTTC
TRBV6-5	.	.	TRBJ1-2	CASSYLAGHSYTF	TGTGCCAGCAGTTACTTGGCAGGCCATAGCTACACCTTC
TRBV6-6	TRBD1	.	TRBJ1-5	CASSYSGTGGNQPQHF	TGTGCCAGCAGTTACTCGGGGACAGGGGGAAATCAGCCCCAGCATTTT
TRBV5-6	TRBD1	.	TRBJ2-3	CASSSLQGTDTQYF	TGTGCCAGCAGCTCCTTACAGGGGACAGATACGCAGTATTTT
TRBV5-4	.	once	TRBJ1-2	CASSLRADYGYTF	TGTGCCAGCAGCTTACGCGCAGACTATGGCTACACCTTC
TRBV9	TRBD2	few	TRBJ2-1	CASSLSGGITYNEQFF	TGTGCCAGCAGCTTGTCGGGGGGGATTACCTACAATGAGCAGTTCTTC
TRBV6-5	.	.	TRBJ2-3	CASRASLGITQYF	TGTGCCAGCAGAGCCTCTCTAGGAATCACGCAGTATTTT
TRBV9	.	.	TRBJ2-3	CASSDLRGSTDTQYF	TGTGCCAGCAGTGACTTAAGGGGGAGCACAGATACGCAGTATTTT
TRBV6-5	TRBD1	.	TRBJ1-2	CASSRQGHGYTF	TGTGCCAGCAGCAGACAGGGTCATGGCTACACCTTC
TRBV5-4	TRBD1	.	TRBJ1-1	CASSRGTGGVSGAEAFF	TGTGCCAGCAGCCGAGGGACAGGGGGGGTTTCAGGTGCTGAAGCTTTCTTT
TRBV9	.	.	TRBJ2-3	CASSVSAYRTDTQYF	TGTGCCAGCAGCGTATCTGCCTACCGCACAGATACGCAGTATTTT